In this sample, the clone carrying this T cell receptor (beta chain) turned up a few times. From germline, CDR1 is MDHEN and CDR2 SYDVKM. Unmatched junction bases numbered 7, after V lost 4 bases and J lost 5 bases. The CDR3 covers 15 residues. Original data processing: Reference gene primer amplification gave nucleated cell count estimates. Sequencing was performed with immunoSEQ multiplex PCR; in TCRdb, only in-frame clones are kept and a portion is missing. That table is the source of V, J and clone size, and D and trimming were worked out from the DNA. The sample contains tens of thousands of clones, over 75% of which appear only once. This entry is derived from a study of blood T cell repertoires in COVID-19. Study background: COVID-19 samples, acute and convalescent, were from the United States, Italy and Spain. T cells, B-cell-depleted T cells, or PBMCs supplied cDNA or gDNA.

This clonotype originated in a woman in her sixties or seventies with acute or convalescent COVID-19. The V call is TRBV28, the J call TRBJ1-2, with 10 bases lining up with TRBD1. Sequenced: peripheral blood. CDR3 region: CASSSGDRGRYGYTF. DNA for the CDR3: TGTGCCAGCAGTTCCGGGGACAGGGGAAGGTATGGCTACACCTTC.